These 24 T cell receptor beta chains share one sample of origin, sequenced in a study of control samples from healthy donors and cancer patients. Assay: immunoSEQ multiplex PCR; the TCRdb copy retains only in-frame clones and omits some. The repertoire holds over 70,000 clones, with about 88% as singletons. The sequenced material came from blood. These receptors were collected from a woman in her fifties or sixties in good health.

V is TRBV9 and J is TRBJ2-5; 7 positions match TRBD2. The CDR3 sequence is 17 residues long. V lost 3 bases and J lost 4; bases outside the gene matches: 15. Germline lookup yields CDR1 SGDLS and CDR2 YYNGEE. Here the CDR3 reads CASSAAISRPGGETQYF. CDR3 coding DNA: TGTGCCAGCAGCGCTGCGATAAGCAGACCGGGGGGAGAGACCCAGTACTTC.

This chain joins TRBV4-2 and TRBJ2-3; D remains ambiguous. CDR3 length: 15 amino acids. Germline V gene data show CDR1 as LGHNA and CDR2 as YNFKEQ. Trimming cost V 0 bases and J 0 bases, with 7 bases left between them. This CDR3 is CASSQDNYSTDTQYF. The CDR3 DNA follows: TGTGCCAGCAGCCAAGATAACTATAGCACAGATACGCAGTATTTT.

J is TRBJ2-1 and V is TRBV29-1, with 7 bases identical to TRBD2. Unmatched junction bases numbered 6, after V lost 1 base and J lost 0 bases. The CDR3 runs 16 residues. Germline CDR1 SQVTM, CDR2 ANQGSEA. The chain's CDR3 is CSVEGGGSSSYNEQFF. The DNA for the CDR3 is TGCAGCGTTGAAGGGGGGGGATCAAGCTCCTACAATGAGCAGTTCTTC.

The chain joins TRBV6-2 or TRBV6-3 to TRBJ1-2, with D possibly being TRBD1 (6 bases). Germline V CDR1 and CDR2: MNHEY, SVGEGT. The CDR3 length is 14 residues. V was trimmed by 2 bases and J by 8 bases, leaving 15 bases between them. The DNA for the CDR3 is TGTGCCAGCAGTTACGCTGGGGGCAGGTCGGGCTACACCTTC. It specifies CASSYAGGRSGYTF.

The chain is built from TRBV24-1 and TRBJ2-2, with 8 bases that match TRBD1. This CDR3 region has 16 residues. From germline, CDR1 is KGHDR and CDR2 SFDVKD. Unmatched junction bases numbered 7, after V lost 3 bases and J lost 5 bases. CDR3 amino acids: CATSDRGRGLTGELFF. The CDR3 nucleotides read TGTGCCACCAGTGATCGCGGCAGGGGGCTAACCGGGGAGCTGTTTTTT.

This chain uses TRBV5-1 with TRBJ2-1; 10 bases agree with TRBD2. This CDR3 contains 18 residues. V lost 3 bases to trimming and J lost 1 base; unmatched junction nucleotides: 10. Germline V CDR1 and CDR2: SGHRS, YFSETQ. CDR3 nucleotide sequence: TGCGCCAGCAGCTCCTTAGCGGGGGGCGGCGGGTCCTACAATGAGCAGTTCTTC. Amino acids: CASSSLAGGGGSYNEQFF.

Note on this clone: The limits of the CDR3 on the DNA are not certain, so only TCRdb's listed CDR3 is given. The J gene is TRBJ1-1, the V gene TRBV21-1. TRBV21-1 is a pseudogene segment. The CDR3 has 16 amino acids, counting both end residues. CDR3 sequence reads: CASSKVGRGTATEAFF.

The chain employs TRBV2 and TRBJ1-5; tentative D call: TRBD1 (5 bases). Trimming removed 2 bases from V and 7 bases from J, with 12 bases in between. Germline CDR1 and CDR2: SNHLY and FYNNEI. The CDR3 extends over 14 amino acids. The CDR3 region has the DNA TGTGCCAGCAGTGAATTGACAGCGCGGCAGCCCCAGCATTTT. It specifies CASSELTARQPQHF. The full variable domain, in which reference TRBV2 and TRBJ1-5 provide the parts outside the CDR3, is EPEVTQTPSHQVTQMGQEVILRCVPISNHLYFYWYRQILGQKVEFLVSFYNNEISEKSEIFDDQFSVERPDGSNFTLKIRSTKLEDSAMYFCASSELTARQPQHFGDGTRLSIL.

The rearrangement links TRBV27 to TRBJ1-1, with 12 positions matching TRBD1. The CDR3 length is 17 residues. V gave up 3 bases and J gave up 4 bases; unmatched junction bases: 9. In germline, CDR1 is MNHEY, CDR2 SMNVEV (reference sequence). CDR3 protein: CASSLGQGAGGFTEAFF. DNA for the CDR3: TGTGCCAGCAGTTTGGGACAGGGGGCCGGTGGTTTCACTGAAGCTTTCTTT.

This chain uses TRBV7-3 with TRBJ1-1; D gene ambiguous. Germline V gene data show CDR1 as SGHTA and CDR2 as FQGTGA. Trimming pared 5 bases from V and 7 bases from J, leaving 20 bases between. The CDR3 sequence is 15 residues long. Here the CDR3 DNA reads TGTGCCAGCAGCCAAGACCGCGACCCCGGAAATGAAGCTTTCTTT. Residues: CASSQDRDPGNEAFF. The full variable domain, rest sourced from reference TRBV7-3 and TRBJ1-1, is GAGVSQTPSNKVTEKGKYVELRCDPISGHTALYWYRQSLGQGPEFLIYFQGTGAADDSGLPNDRFFAVRPEGSVSTLKIQRTERGDSAVYLCASSQDRDPGNEAFFGQGTRLTVV.

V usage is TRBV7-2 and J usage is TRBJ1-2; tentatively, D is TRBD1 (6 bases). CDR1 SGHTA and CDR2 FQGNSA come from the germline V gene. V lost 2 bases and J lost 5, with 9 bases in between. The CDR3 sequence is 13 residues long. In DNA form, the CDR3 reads TGTGCCAGCAGCTTACGGCAGGGGTATGGCTACACCTTC. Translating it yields CASSLRQGYGYTF.

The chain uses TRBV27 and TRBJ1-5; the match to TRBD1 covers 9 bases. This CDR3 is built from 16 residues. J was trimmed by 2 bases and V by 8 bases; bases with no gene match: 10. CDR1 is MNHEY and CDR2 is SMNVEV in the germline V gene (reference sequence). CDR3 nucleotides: TGTGCCAGCGCCCTGGGGACAGGGATCGGCAATCAGCCCCAGCATTTT. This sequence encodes CASALGTGIGNQPQHF.

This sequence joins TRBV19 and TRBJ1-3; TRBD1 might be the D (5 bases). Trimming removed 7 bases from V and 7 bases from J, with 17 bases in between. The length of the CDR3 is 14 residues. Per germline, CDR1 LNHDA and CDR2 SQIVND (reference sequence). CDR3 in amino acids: CASIQGPAGNTIYF. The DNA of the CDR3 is TGTGCCAGTATCCAGGGCCCAGCCGGGAACACCATATATTTT.

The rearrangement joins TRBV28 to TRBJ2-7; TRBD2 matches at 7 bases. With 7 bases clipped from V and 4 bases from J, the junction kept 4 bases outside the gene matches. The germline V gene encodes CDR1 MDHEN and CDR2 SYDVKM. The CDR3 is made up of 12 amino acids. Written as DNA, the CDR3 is TGTGCCAGCACTACGCGGGGGTACGAGCAGTACTTC. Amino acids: CASTTRGYEQYF.

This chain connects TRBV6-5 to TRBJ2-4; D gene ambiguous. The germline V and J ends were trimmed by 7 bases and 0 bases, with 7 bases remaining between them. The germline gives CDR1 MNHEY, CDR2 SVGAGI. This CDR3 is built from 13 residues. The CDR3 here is CASMTLAKNIQYF. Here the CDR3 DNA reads TGTGCCAGCATGACCCTAGCCAAAAACATTCAGTACTTC.

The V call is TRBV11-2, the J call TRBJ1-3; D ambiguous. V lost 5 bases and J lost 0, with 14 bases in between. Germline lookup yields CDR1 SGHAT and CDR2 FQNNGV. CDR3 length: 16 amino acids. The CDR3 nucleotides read TGTGCCAGCAGCCCACTGTGGCGGACCTCTGGAAACACCATATATTTT. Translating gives CASSPLWRTSGNTIYF.

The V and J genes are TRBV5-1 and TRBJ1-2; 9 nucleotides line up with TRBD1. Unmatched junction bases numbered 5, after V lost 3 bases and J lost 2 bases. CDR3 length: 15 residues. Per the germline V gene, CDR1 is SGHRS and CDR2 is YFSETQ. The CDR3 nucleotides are TGCGCCAGCAGCTCTGTGACAGGGGGGAACTATGGCTACACCTTC. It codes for CASSSVTGGNYGYTF.

Here the CDR3 DNA reads TGTGCCAGTAGTATAGCAGGGGGCGGCTACACCTTC. The encoded protein is CASSIAGGGYTF. The gene calls are TRBV19 and TRBJ1-2, with TRBD1 matching over 8 bases. The ends lost 1 base at V and 8 bases at J; junction bases unmatched: 0. This CDR3 comprises 12 residues. Germline values: CDR1 LNHDA, CDR2 SQIVND (reference sequence).

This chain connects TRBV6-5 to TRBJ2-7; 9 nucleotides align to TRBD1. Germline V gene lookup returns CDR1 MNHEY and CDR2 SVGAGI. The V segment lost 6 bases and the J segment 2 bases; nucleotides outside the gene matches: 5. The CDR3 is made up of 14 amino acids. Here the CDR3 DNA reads TGTGCCAGCAGGGGACAGGGACCTGCCTACGAGCAGTACTTC. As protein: CASRGQGPAYEQYF.

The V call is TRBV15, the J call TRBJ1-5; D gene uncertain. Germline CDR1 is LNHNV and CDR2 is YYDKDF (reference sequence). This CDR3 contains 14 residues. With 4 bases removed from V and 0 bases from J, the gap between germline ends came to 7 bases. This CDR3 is CATSKTNSNQPQHF. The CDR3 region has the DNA TGTGCCACCAGCAAAACAAATAGCAATCAGCCCCAGCATTTT.

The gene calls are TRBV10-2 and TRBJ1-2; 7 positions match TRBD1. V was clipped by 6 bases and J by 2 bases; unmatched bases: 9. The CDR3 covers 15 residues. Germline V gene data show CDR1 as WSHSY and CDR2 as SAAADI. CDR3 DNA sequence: TGCGCCAGCAGAGTAGGGCAGGGGGAAAACTATGGCTACACCTTC. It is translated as CASRVGQGENYGYTF.

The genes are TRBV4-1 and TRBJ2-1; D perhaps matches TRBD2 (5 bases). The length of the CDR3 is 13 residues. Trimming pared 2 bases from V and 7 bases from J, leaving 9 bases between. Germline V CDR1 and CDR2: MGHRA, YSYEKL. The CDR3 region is CASSQLLVNEQFF. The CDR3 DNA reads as TGCGCCAGCAGCCAATTACTAGTTAATGAGCAGTTCTTC.

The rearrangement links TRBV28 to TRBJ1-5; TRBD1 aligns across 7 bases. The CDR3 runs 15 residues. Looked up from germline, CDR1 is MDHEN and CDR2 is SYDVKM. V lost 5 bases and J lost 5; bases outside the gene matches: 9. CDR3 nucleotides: TGTGCCAGCAGTCCCCGGGGGCAGGGGGATCAGCCCCAGCATTTT. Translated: CASSPRGQGDQPQHF.

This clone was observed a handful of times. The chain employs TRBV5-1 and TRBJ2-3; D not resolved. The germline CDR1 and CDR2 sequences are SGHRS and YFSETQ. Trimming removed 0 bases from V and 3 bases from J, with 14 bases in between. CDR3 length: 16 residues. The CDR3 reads CASSLASNARTDTQYF. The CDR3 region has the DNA TGCGCCAGCAGCTTGGCCTCGAATGCTAGAACAGATACGCAGTATTTT.